This TCR beta chain originates from a study of cytomegalovirus exposure and HLA in healthy donors. Study-level findings and limits: Reported results showed that the classifier diagnosed cytomegalovirus status with high specificity and sensitivity. A missense variant in DCLRE1C was later tied to TCR beta V- and J-gene trimming. About 87% or about 30% of the time was how often most TCR beta V segments were productive, according to an earlier analysis.

In regard to this clone: Its antigen is undetermined.

The CDR3 loop spans 17 amino acids. CDR1 SEHNR and CDR2 FQNEAQ come from the germline V gene (reference sequence). V shed 5 bases, J shed 6 bases, and the junction held 17 bases outside the gene matches. Primers for the PCR totalled 60 Vbeta and 13 Jbeta. Authors' processing steps: A later analysis counted about 80 million unique TCR beta chains, some 10 million shared. This table comes from immunoSEQ multiplex PCR, and its TCRdb copy is limited to in-frame clones, with some not included. Clonal size and the V and J genes are those of that table, whereas D and trimming came from the DNA. This table has about 140,000 clones, roughly three fifths appearing once.

The sequencing sample was made of PBMCs. The rearrangement links TRBV7-9 to TRBJ1-1; TRBD1 matches at 8 bases. The sequence was collected from a woman in her sixties or seventies in good health and CMV-seronegative. CDR3 DNA sequence: TGTGCCAGCAGCCAAGCCGGGACAGGCAATTTGGTTCCTGAAGCTTTCTTT. Amino acid sequence: CASSQAGTGNLVPEAFF.